This T cell receptor beta chain came from a study of blood T cell repertoires in COVID-19. Study information: Some COVID-19 samples were acute and others convalescent; all came from the United States, Italy and Spain.

Clones were read by immunoSEQ multiplex PCR, and TCRdb kept only the in-frame ones, dropping some. The repertoire holds around 320,000 clones, with about nine tenths as singletons. Germline CDR1 is SSHAT and CDR2 is FNYEAQ (reference sequence). Deletions cut 3 bases from V and 0 bases from J, with 9 bases between. This CDR3 contains 15 residues. Ten or more counts support this clone. Source material: peripheral blood. The genes are TRBV7-7 and TRBJ2-1; maybe TRBD2 (5 bases). The sequence was collected from a woman in her 30s who had recovered from COVID-19. The CDR3 loop reads CASSFGLSSYNEQFF. For the CDR3, the DNA is TGTGCCAGCAGCTTCGGACTGAGCTCCTACAATGAGCAGTTCTTC.